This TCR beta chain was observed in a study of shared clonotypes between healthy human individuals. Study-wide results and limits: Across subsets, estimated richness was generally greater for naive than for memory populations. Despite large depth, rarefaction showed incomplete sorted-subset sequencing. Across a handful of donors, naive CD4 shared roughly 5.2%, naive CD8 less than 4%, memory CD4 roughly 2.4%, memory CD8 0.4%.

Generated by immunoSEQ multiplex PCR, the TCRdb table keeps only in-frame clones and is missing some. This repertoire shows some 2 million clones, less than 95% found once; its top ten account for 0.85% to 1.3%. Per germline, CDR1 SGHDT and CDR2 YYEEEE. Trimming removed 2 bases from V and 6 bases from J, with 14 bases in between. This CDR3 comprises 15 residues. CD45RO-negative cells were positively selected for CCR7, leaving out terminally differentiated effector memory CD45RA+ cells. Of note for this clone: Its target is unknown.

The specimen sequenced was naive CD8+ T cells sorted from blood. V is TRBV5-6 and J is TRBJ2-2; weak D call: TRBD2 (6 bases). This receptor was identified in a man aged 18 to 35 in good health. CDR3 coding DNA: TGTGCCAGCAGCTTTTCTTACGGGAGATCCGGGGAGCTGTTTTTT. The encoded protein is CASSFSYGRSGELFF.